A selection of T cell receptor beta chains follows, all from one sample in a study of shared clonotypes between healthy human individuals. Measured with immunoSEQ multiplex PCR; TCRdb has only the in-frame clones, and not every one. The sample lists about 2.4 million clones; under 95% were seen once. The sample taken for sequencing was naive CD4+ T cells from PBMCs. These receptors were obtained from a man aged 18 to 29 in good health. Some clones in this sample may be carry-over from other donors' samples. Both conserved end residues are part of each CDR3. A D gene is named only where the DNA matches it firmly. Clone size, where shown, is once, few, many, or a class for clones that have expanded.

D,J,V,size,CDR3,DNA
TRBD2,TRBJ2-5,TRBV5-4,once,CASSVTSGVRETQYF,TGTGCCAGCAGCGTCACTAGCGGGGTGAGAGAGACCCAGTACTTC
-,TRBJ1-1,TRBV15,-,CATSREGYDIAFF,TGTGCCACCAGCAGAGAAGGGTACGACATAGCTTTCTTT
-,TRBJ2-3,TRBV7-3,-,CASSGLGGFTDTQYF,TGTGCCAGCAGTGGATTGGGGGGCTTCACAGATACGCAGTATTTT
-,TRBJ2-5,TRBV11-3,-,CASSPGTLETQYF,TGTGCCAGCAGCCCAGGGACTCTAGAGACCCAGTACTTC
-,TRBJ1-6,TRBV25-1,-,CASSSLRSSSYNSPLHF,TGTGCCAGCAGTTCGCTAAGGAGCAGCTCCTATAATTCACCCCTCCACTTT
TRBD2,TRBJ2-1,TRBV18,-,CASSPRISGSSYNEQFF,TGTGCCAGCTCACCGAGGATAAGCGGGAGCTCCTACAATGAGCAGTTCTTC
-,TRBJ2-5,TRBV28,once,CAPASRGSGETQYF,TGTGCCCCAGCTTCCAGGGGTTCAGGGGAGACCCAGTACTTC
TRBD2,TRBJ2-1,TRBV9,once,CASSVLAGVYNEQFF,TGTGCCAGCAGCGTCCTAGCGGGAGTCTACAATGAGCAGTTCTTC
-,TRBJ1-2,TRBV30,-,CAWSVRGVYGYTF,TGTGCCTGGAGTGTACGGGGAGTCTATGGCTACACCTTC
TRBD2,TRBJ2-1,TRBV7-3,-,CASSTTSGRVDEQFF,TGTGCCAGCAGCACCACTAGCGGGAGGGTCGATGAGCAGTTCTTC
-,TRBJ1-1,TRBV6-6,once,CASTFSGNTEAFF,TGTGCCAGCACCTTTTCAGGGAACACTGAAGCTTTCTTT
-,TRBJ1-2,TRBV7-2,-,CASSLDSSYGYTF,TGTGCCAGCAGCCTAGACAGTTCCTATGGCTACACCTTC
TRBD2,TRBJ2-3,TRBV7-9,-,CASSLRGSADTQYF,TGTGCCAGCAGCTTACGCGGGAGCGCAGATACGCAGTATTTT
TRBD1,TRBJ2-5,TRBV4-1,-,CASSPSRGGLLNQETQYF,TGCGCCAGCAGCCCCTCAAGAGGGGGCCTATTAAACCAAGAGACCCAGTACTTC
-,TRBJ2-2,TRBV27,-,CASRARVSNTGELFF,TGTGCCAGCAGGGCGCGGGTTTCGAACACCGGGGAGCTGTTTTTT
TRBD2,TRBJ2-5,TRBV13,-,CASSLGLRPGLAGQETQYF,TGTGCCAGCAGCTTAGGCCTTAGGCCGGGACTAGCGGGACAAGAGACCCAGTACTTC
-,TRBJ2-7,TRBV7-9,-,CASSLAVGQSLKQYF,TGTGCCAGCAGCTTAGCGGTTGGGCAGTCCTTGAAGCAGTACTTC
-,TRBJ1-2,TRBV5-1,-,CASLQGPGEHGYTF,TGCGCCAGCCTTCAAGGGCCAGGGGAACATGGCTACACCTTC
-,TRBJ2-1,TRBV11-3,-,CASSLSGGTYNEQFF,TGTGCCAGCAGCTTATCTGGAGGGACCTACAATGAGCAGTTCTTC
-,TRBJ2-3,TRBV7-2,once,CASSGSSLSTDTQYF,TGTGCCAGCAGCGGGTCATCCCTTAGCACAGATACGCAGTATTTT
TRBD2,TRBJ2-2,TRBV18,-,CASSPSIRGRNTGELFF,TGTGCCAGCTCCCCGTCGATACGCGGGAGGAACACCGGGGAGCTGTTTTTT
TRBD1,TRBJ1-5,TRBV7-2,-,CASSLVSGGPGQPQHF,TGTGCCAGCAGCTTAGTTTCAGGGGGTCCAGGTCAGCCCCAGCATTTT
-,TRBJ2-7,TRBV13,-,CASSARISLYEQYF,TGTGCCAGCAGCGCGAGGATCTCCCTCTACGAGCAGTACTTC
TRBD1,TRBJ2-1,TRBV11-3,-,CASSLATTGGVFYNEQFF,TGTGCCAGCAGCTTGGCCACTACAGGGGGCGTGTTCTACAATGAGCAGTTCTTC
-,TRBJ2-1,TRBV19,-,CASSITDGIEQFF,TGTGCCAGTAGTATTACGGACGGGATTGAGCAGTTCTTC
-,TRBJ2-1,TRBV5-4,-,CASSLEAGPREQFF,TGTGCCAGCAGCTTGGAGGCAGGCCCCCGTGAGCAGTTCTTC
-,TRBJ1-3,TRBV9,-,CASTTMGGNTIYF,TGTGCCAGCACCACCATGGGTGGAAACACCATATATTTT
-,TRBJ2-6,TRBV5-1,-,CASSQVILSGANVLTF,TGCGCCAGCAGCCAGGTCATTCTCTCTGGGGCCAACGTCCTGACTTTC
TRBD2,TRBJ2-5,TRBV6-1,-,CASSDRRLAGAGETQYF,TGTGCCAGCAGTGACCGAAGACTAGCGGGAGCGGGGGAGACCCAGTACTTC
-,TRBJ2-1,TRBV27,-,CASSSGGNEQFF,TGTGCCAGCAGTTCCGGAGGGAATGAGCAGTTCTTC
TRBD2,TRBJ2-7,TRBV5-1,-,CASSDPSGGDEQYF,TGCGCCAGCAGCGATCCTAGCGGAGGTGACGAGCAGTACTTC
TRBD1,TRBJ1-4,TRBV6-1,-,CASSDWTGLEEKLFF,TGTGCCAGCAGTGATTGGACAGGGTTGGAGGAAAAACTGTTTTTT